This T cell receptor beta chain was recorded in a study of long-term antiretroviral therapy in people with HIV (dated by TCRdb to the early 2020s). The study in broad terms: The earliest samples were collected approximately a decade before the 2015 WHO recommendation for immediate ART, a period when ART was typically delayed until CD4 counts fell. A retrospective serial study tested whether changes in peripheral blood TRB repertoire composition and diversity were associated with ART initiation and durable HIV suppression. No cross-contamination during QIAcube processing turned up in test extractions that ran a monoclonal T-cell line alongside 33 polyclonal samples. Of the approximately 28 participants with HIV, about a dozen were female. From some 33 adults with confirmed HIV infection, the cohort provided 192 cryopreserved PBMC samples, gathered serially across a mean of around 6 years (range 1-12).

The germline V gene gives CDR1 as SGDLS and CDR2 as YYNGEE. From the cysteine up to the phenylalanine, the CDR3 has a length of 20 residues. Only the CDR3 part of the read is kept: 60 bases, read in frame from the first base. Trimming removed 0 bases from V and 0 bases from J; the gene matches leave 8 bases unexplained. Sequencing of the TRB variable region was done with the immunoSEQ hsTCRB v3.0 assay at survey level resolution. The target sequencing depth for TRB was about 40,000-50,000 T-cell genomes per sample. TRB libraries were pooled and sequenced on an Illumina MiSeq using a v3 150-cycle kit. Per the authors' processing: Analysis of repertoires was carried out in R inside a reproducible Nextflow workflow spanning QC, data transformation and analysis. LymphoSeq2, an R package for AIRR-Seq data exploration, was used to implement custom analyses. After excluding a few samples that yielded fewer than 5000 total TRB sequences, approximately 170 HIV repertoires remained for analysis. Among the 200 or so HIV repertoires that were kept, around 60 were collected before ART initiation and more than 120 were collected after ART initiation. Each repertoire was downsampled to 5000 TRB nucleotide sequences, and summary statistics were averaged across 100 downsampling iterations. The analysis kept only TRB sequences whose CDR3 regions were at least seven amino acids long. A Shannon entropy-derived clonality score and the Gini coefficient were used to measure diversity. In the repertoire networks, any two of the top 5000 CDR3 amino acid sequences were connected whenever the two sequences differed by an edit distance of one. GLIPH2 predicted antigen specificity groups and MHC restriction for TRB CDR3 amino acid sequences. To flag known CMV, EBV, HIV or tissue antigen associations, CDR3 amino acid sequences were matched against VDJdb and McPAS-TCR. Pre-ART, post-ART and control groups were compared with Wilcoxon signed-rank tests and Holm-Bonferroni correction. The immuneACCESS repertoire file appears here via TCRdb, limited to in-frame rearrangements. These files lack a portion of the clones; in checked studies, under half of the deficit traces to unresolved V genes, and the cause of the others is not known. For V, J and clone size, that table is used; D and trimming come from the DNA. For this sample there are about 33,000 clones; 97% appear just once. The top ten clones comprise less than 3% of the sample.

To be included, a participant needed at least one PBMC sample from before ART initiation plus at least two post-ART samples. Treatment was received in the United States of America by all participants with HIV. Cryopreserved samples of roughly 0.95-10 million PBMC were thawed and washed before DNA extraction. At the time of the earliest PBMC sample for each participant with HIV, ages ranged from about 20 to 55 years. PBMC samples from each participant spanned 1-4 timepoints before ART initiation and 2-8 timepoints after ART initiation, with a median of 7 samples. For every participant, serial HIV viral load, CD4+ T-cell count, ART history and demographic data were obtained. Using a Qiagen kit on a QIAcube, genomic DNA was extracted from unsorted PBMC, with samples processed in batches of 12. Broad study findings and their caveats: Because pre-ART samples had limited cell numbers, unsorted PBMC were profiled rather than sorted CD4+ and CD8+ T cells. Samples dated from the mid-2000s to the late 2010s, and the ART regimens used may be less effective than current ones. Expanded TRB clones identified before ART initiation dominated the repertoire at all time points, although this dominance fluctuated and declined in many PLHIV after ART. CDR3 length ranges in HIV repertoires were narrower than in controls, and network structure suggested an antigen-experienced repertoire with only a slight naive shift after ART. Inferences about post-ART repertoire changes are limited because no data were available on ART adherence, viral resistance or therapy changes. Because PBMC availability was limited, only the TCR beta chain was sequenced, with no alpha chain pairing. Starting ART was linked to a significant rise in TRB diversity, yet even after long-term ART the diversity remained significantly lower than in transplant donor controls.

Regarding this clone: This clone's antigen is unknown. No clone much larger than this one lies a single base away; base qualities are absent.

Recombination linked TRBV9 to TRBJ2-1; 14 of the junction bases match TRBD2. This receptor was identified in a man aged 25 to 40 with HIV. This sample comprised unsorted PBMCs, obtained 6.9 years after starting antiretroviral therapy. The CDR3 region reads CASSVAGRGTSGSSYNEQFF. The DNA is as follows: TGTGCCAGCAGCGTAGCGGGCAGGGGGACTAGCGGGAGCTCCTACAATGAGCAGTTCTTC.